These T cell receptor beta chains were read from a single sample in a study of CD8+ T cells in alopecia areata. The protocol was immunoSEQ multiplex PCR, while the TCRdb copy is restricted to in-frame clones and leaves out a portion. The repertoire holds 180,000 or so clones, with about 54% as singletons. The starting material was CD4+ T cells sorted from blood, obtained at approximately week 61, from a patient treated with tofacitinib. All receptors come from a human donor with alopecia areata. Both conserved end residues are part of each CDR3. D genes are given only for firm matches. Clone size is shown for a subset of rows, as once, few, many or a class of expanded clone.

d_call	j_call	v_call	clone_size	cdr3_length	cdr3_nt	cdr3_aa
TRBD2	TRBJ2-3	TRBV29-1	-	16	TGCAGCGTTGATCGGCGTCTAGCGGCAAGCACAGATACGCAGTATTTT	CSVDRRLAASTDTQYF
-	TRBJ2-7	TRBV7-2	-	15	TGTGCCAGCAGCTTAGTGGTTGGCATGACTAAAGAGCAGTACTTC	CASSLVVGMTKEQYF
TRBD2	TRBJ2-5	TRBV29-1	-	15	TGCAGCGCTCTAGGACTAGCGGGGGGATTGGAGACCCAGTACTTC	CSALGLAGGLETQYF
-	TRBJ1-4	TRBV4-1	few	13	TGCGCCAGCAGCCAAGATCTGGCTGAAAAACTGTTTTTT	CASSQDLAEKLFF
-	TRBJ1-4	TRBV5-1	-	14	TGCGCCAGCAGAGAGGGCTGGGCCAGTGAAAAACTGTTTTTT	CASREGWASEKLFF
TRBD2	TRBJ2-7	TRBV6-6	once	15	TGTGCCAGCCGACCGGGACTAGCGGGGGGAGACGAGCAGTACTTC	CASRPGLAGGDEQYF
TRBD1	TRBJ1-5	TRBV4-1	-	15	TGCGCCAGCAGCTATACAGGGGTTGGCAATCAGCCCCAGCATTTT	CASSYTGVGNQPQHF
TRBD2	TRBJ2-3	TRBV25-1	-	16	TGTGCCAGCAGTGTGAGGACTAGCGGTATCACAGATACGCAGTATTTT	CASSVRTSGITDTQYF
TRBD1	TRBJ1-1	TRBV25-1	-	13	TGTGCCAGCAGTGCCAGGGGGAGCACTGAAGCTTTCTTT	CASSARGSTEAFF
-	TRBJ2-7	TRBV5-1	few	14	TGCGCCAGCAGCACTACAGGCTCCGGCTACGAGCAGTACTTC	CASSTTGSGYEQYF
-	TRBJ1-6	TRBV29-1	-	13	TGCAGCGTTTTCGAGGGGGGTAATTCACCCCTCCACTTT	CSVFEGGNSPLHF
-	TRBJ1-5	TRBV29-1	few	14	TGCAGCGTTGTGTCTGGGGGTGGCAATCAGCCCCAGCATTTT	CSVVSGGGNQPQHF
-	TRBJ1-1	TRBV4-2	few	13	TGTGCCAGCAGCCAATCATTTTTCCCTCAAGCTTTCTTT	CASSQSFFPQAFF
TRBD2	TRBJ2-3	TRBV5-1	-	15	TGCGCCAGCAGCTTCCTAGCGGGGGGCACAGATACGCAGTATTTT	CASSFLAGGTDTQYF
-	TRBJ1-5	TRBV4-2	-	17	TGTGCCAGCAGCCAAGGGGGGGCAGGGGATAGCAATCAGCCCCAGCATTTT	CASSQGGAGDSNQPQHF
-	TRBJ1-5	TRBV6-1	-	14	TGTGCCAGCAGTCTGGGCCGGGGATCACAGCCCCAGCATTTT	CASSLGRGSQPQHF
-	TRBJ1-2	TRBV7-2	-	15	TGTGCCAGCGATAATCTGGGGGGCGCATACTATGGCTACACCTTC	CASDNLGGAYYGYTF
-	TRBJ2-7	TRBV30	few	14	TGTGCCTGGAGTGTAAGGGGCGGGGCCAACGAGCAGTACTTC	CAWSVRGGANEQYF
-	TRBJ1-2	TRBV10-3	-	10	TGTGCCACGAGCGAGTATGGCTACACCTTC	CATSEYGYTF
-	TRBJ2-5	TRBV10-3	-	13	TGTGCCATCGCAGACAGTCTCCAAGAGACCCAGTACTTC	CAIADSLQETQYF
-	TRBJ2-3	TRBV29-1	-	13	TGCAGCCTGGACACGGGTCGCGCAGATACGCAGTATTTT	CSLDTGRADTQYF
-	TRBJ2-7	TRBV5-1	-	13	TGCGCCAGCAATCCTGGGCAGGGGTACGAGCAGTACTTC	CASNPGQGYEQYF
-	TRBJ2-7	TRBV20-1	-	11	TGCAGTGCTATAGCGGTGTACGAGCAGTACTTC	CSAIAVYEQYF
TRBD1	TRBJ2-1	TRBV5-1	-	15	TGCGCCAGCAGCTTCGCGACAGGGGGCTACAATGAGCAGTTCTTC	CASSFATGGYNEQFF
-	TRBJ1-5	TRBV7-9	-	18	TGTGCCAGCAGCTTAGGCTGGGACATTGGGGGACTCAATCAGCCCCAGCATTTT	CASSLGWDIGGLNQPQHF
-	TRBJ2-2	TRBV29-1	few	14	TGCAGCGTTGAAGACCGAGGGGCGGTCGGGGAGCTGTTTTTT	CSVEDRGAVGELFF
-	TRBJ2-1	TRBV7-3	-	14	TGTGCCAGCAGCTTACGCGGGGAAAACAATGAGCAGTTCTTC	CASSLRGENNEQFF
TRBD1	TRBJ2-3	TRBV11-3	once	17	TGTGCCAGCAGCTTAGAGGGGGTGGGACAGGGAAGAGATACGCAGTATTTT	CASSLEGVGQGRDTQYF
TRBD2	TRBJ2-7	TRBV11-2	-	16	TGTGCCAGCAGCTTAGCGTCCGGGGGAGGGCCCTACGAGCAGTACTTC	CASSLASGGGPYEQYF
TRBD1	TRBJ2-7	TRBV5-1	-	14	TGCGCCAGCAGCTTGGTCGGGACAGCCTACGAGCAGTACTTC	CASSLVGTAYEQYF
-	TRBJ2-2	TRBV7-3	-	16	TGTGCCAGCAGCTTAATGGCTCCAGAAAACACCGGGGAGCTGTTTTTT	CASSLMAPENTGELFF
-	TRBJ2-3	TRBV7-8	few	12	TGTGCCAGCAGCCCGGTCCGGCACACGCAGTATTTT	CASSPVRHTQYF
-	TRBJ1-4	TRBV1	few	11	TGCACCAGCAGCCAGGCTGAAAAACTGTTTTTT	CTSSQAEKLFF
-	TRBJ2-7	TRBV4-1	few	17	TGCGCCAGCAGCCAAGAGAAGCAGGGCCATTACTCCTACGAGCAGTACTTC	CASSQEKQGHYSYEQYF
-	TRBJ1-2	TRBV29-1	-	11	TGCAGCGTTACAATAGGGGCTGGCTACACCTTC	CSVTIGAGYTF
TRBD2	TRBJ2-1	TRBV29-1	few	14	TGCAGCGTTGGCCCTAGCGGGGGGGCTGGTGAGCAGTTCTTC	CSVGPSGGAGEQFF
TRBD2	TRBJ2-3	TRBV7-7	-	17	TGTGCCAGCAACAGGACTAGCGGGGGAGCTAGCACAGATACGCAGTATTTT	CASNRTSGGASTDTQYF
-	TRBJ2-1	TRBV30	-	15	TGTGCCTGGAGTCTAACAGGGAGCCCGGGCAATGAGCAGTTCTTC	CAWSLTGSPGNEQFF
TRBD1	TRBJ1-2	TRBV11-3	once	12	TGTGCCAGCAGCCGGACAGGCGGTGGCTACACCTTC	CASSRTGGGYTF
-	TRBJ2-7	TRBV6-1	-	15	TGTGCCAGCAGTGAACTGAGGACTCGACACTACGAGCAGTACTTC	CASSELRTRHYEQYF
-	TRBJ1-2	TRBV7-9	-	14	TGTGCCAGCAGCTTAACGGAGGGGCGCGATGGCTACACCTTC	CASSLTEGRDGYTF
-	TRBJ1-6	TRBV6-5	-	14	TGTGCCAGCAGGACAGGCTCCTATAATTCACCCCTCCACTTT	CASRTGSYNSPLHF